The source of this TCR beta chain is a study of blood T cell repertoires in COVID-19. Study-level background: The United States, Italy and Spain were the sources of the acute and convalescent COVID-19 samples. PBMCs, B-cell-depleted T cells, or T cells provided the cDNA or gDNA that made up the material.

Under the authors' procedure: Amplification with reference gene primers provided the estimates of nucleated cell counts. The assay was immunoSEQ multiplex PCR, and TCRdb's table has in-frame clones only and misses some. V, J and clone size are those of that table, while D and trimming were read from the DNA. The sample includes about 280,000 clones, roughly four fifths of them seen just once. The CDR3 extends over 11 amino acids. CDR1 is MNHEY and CDR2 is SVGAGI in the germline V gene. V was cut by 5 bases and J by 7 bases, with 9 bases left in between. The chain uses TRBV6-5 and TRBJ2-7, with unresolved D. This receptor was identified in a woman in her fifties or sixties who had recovered from COVID-19. Sequencing was done on a sample of peripheral blood. The CDR3: CASSSHKEQYF. The CDR3, as DNA: TGTGCCAGCAGTAGTCACAAGGAGCAGTACTTC.